This T cell receptor beta chain was sequenced for a study of shared clonotypes between healthy human individuals. V was clipped by 2 bases and J by 4 bases; unmatched bases: 11. Germline CDR1 reads WNHNN; CDR2 reads SYGVQD (reference sequence). CDR3 size: 17 residues. Assay used: immunoSEQ multiplex PCR; TCRdb lists only in-frame clones, some missing. This sample carries about 380,000 clones, approximately 96% of them seen once, and the ten largest clones take around 0.3%. The count of this clone is one. The sequence was obtained from a man aged 25 to 40 in good health. This chain links TRBV10-1 with TRBJ1-3, with 7 bases that match TRBD1. Sequenced: memory CD8+ T cells sorted from blood. The subset was: CD45RO+ cells pooled with CCR7-negative TemRA cells. The DNA for the CDR3 is TGCGCCAGCAGTGAGGAGGTCAACAGGGGATTGGGAAACACCATATATTTT. Its protein is CASSEEVNRGLGNTIYF.